The clone carrying this T cell receptor beta chain has just one count. Antigen: not known. MiXCR, run by TCRdb on the reads, gives a single entry per CDR3 protein. The sample carries approximately 110,000 distinct CDR3 sequences, around 45% recorded once. This sample is drawn from a study of T cell repertoires in cytomegalovirus infection. The CDR3 runs to 15 residues. The V and J ends lost 3 bases and 0 bases respectively, with 9 bases between them. The sample was CD8+ T cells from cultured PBMCs, taken from culture after CMV antigen stimulation. This sequence originates from a human donor in good health (CMV status not recorded). Some clones in this sample may be carry-over from other donors' samples. The chain joins TRBV7-1 to TRBJ2-1; D is uncertain. TRBV7-1 is designated an ORF whose function remains uncertain. The CDR3 region is CASSSGMNSYNEQFF. CDR3 bases: TGTGCCAGCAGCTCCGGCATGAACTCCTACAATGAGCAGTTCTTC.